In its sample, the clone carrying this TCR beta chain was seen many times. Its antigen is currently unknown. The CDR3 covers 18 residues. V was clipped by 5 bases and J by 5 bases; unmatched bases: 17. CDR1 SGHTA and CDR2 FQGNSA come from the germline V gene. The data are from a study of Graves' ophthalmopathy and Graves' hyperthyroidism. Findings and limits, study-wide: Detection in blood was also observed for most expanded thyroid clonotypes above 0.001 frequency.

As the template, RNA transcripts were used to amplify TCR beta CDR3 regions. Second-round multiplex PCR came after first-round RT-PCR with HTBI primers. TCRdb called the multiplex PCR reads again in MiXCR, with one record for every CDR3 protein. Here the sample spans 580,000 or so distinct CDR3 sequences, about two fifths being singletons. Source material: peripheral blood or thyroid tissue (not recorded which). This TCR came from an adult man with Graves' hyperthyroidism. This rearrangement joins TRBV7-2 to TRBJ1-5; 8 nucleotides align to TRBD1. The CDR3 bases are TGTGCCAGCAGCCCCGTGTCCTTTGGCAGGGGGCGCGATCAGCCCCAGCATTTT. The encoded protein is CASSPVSFGRGRDQPQHF.